This TCR beta chain came from a study of blood T cell repertoires in COVID-19 (dated by TCRdb to the early 2020s). The study in broad terms: The collaborator samples originated in the United States, Italy and Spain and spanned the acute and convalescent phases of COVID-19. HLA class I and class II types, where available, came from metadata supplied by the sample provider rather than from assay-based typing. The dataset comprised deeply sampled blood TCRbeta repertoires from subjects exposed to, actively infected with, or recovered from COVID-19. The samples were drawn from the first 160 participants of the ongoing ImmuneRACE study and from 1,200 or so subjects provided by 6 global collaborators. Nearly every sample came with metadata listing a de-identified subject ID, COVID-19 status, age in years and sex. The material from the prospective study consisted of cDNA or gDNA derived from T cells, B-cell-depleted T cells, or PBMCs. The repertoires were released in a freely available public database meant as a resource for research on the immune response to SARS-CoV-2.

In Seattle, one collaborating source enrolled patients while the infection was active and tracked those patients longitudinally over the course of disease. Each collaborating institution followed its own protocols to collect whole blood in K2EDTA tubes. Collaborator samples were shipped for TCRbeta analysis as frozen whole blood, isolated PBMCs, or DNA extracted from either sample type. Including cysteine and phenylalanine, the CDR3 has 15 amino acids. Only CDR3 DNA remains: 45 bases, in frame from the first base. CDR1 and CDR2 were assigned from the germline V gene as SGHTS and YDEGEE. Ends trimmed: V by 3 bases, J by 4 bases; bases unmatched to a gene: 5. The research as a whole found: The amount of clinical and demographic metadata varied by source and participant and was provided uncurated.

The immunoSEQ Assay, a bias-controlled multiplex PCR, was used to amplify TCRbeta CDR3 regions from genomic DNA. On the study's bioinformatics: The number of nucleated cells in each sample was estimated from the amplification of reference gene primers within the assay. Sequence reads were collapsed and filtered to measure the absolute abundance of every unique TCRbeta CDR3 rearrangement. For each sample, productive Simpson clonality was calculated as the square root of Simpson's diversity index across productive rearrangements. The immuneACCESS repertoire file appears here via TCRdb, limited to in-frame rearrangements. These files lack a portion of the clones; in checked studies, under half of the deficit traces to unresolved V genes, and the cause of the others is not known. The V and J calls and the clone size are those of that table, but D and trimming were determined from the DNA. Across this sample there are some 29,000 clones, with over 75% seen only once. The ten largest clonotypes hold about 29% of the sample.

Regarding this clone: Its antigen remains unidentified. No base-level quality is on record; no much larger clone is a single base apart.

The rearrangement joined TRBV5-8 to TRBJ2-1; TRBD1 aligns with 9 central bases. The sequenced material came from peripheral blood. The clonotype was recovered from a woman aged 80 or older with COVID-19, enrolled during active disease. This receptor carries the CDR3 CASSSGTGSYNEQFF. The sequence in DNA is TGTGCCAGCAGCTCCGGGACAGGGAGTTACAATGAGCAGTTCTTC.